This T cell receptor (beta chain) came from a study of technical replicates of blood from a handful of donors. Here immunoSEQ multiplex PCR was the method, and the copy in TCRdb shows in-frame clones only, minus some. The sample includes under 90,000 clones, 85% to 95% of them seen just once. Losses at the gene ends were 2 bases for V and 9 bases for J; bases not matched to a gene: 7. The V gene's germline CDR1 is MDHEN and CDR2 SYDVKM. This CDR3 has 13 amino acids. The TCR comes from a human donor in good health. The chain has TRBV28 and TRBJ2-7, with 7 nucleotides matching TRBD1. Material: T cells isolated from PBMCs. CDR3 loop: CASSLEGQSWQYF. The CDR3 nucleotides are TGTGCCAGCAGTTTAGAGGGACAGAGCTGGCAGTACTTC.